These 21 T cell receptor beta chains originate from one sample sequenced in a study of blood T cell repertoires in COVID-19 (TCRdb year 2020). Libraries were made using the immunoSEQ multiplex PCR assay. TCRdb obtained this table from immuneACCESS and retained in-frame rearrangements with V and J assigned. These tables miss some clones; where compared with another copy, unresolved V genes account for less than half of the shortfall, and the remainder is unexplained. Across this sample there are about 200,000 clones, with around 90% seen only once. The top ten constitute about 0.8% of the sample. Sequenced input: peripheral blood. The receptor set was obtained from a man between 60 and 75 years old with COVID-19, enrolled during active disease.

This clone was recorded only once. The gene calls are TRBV5-8 and TRBJ2-1, with TRBD2 matching 13 bases. The CDR3 spans 15 residues. CDR1 is SGHTS and CDR2 is YDEGEE in the germline V gene. The V segment lost 0 bases and the J segment 10 bases; nucleotides outside the gene matches: 4. For the CDR3, the DNA is TGTGCCAGCAGCTTGGCGGGACTAGCGGGGTTAGAGCAGTTCTTC. Translating it yields CASSLAGLAGLEQFF.

This sequence joins TRBV20-1 and TRBJ2-3; D remains ambiguous. This CDR3 comprises 11 residues. Germline CDR1 reads DFQATT; CDR2 reads SNEGSKA (reference sequence). V was clipped by 1 base and J by 5 bases, with 4 bases between them. CDR3 DNA sequence: TGCAGTGCTAGAGGCAGAGATACGCAGTATTTT. Its translation is CSARGRDTQYF.

The J gene is TRBJ2-7, the V gene TRBV2; D possibly corresponds to TRBD2 (7 bases). CDR1 SNHLY and CDR2 FYNNEI come from the germline V gene. V was pared by 7 bases and J by 1 base, with 11 bases between. The CDR3 sequence is 13 residues long. The CDR3 loop reads CASKGGGSYEQYF. Written as DNA, the CDR3 is TGTGCCAGCAAGGGGGGGGGATCCTACGAGCAGTACTTC.

This clone was counted once. The CDR3 DNA is TGCGCCAGCAGCGACCGAAAATGGGCAGGGACCTACGAGCAGTACTTC. As protein: CASSDRKWAGTYEQYF. The rearrangement links TRBV10-2 to TRBJ2-7, with D maybe TRBD1 (5 bases). Trimming left V 6 bases short and J 2 bases short, with 20 bases between. The germline gives CDR1 WSHSY, CDR2 SAAADI. The CDR3 totals 16 residues.

In regard to this clone: At one end, the junction sequence differs from germline, possibly due to a read error. The chain is built from TRBV2 and TRBJ1-4; 7 nucleotides match TRBD1. This CDR3 comprises 16 residues. CDR1 SNHLY and CDR2 FYNNEI come from the germline V gene. The CDR3 bases are TGTGCCAGCAGGGAAGGGACAGCCCCTTTACATGAAAAACTGTTTTTT. It codes for CASREGTAPLHEKLFF.

This clone was observed a single time. V is TRBV11-2 and J is TRBJ1-3; D is possibly TRBD1 (6 bases). V was trimmed by 5 bases and J by 3 bases, leaving 14 bases between them. CDR3 length: 15 residues. The germline V gene encodes CDR1 SGHAT and CDR2 FQNNGV. Here the CDR3 reads CASSPPGADGNTIYF. The CDR3 DNA reads TGTGCCAGCAGCCCCCCAGGGGCCGATGGAAACACCATATATTTT.

The CDR3 DNA reads TGTGCCAGCAGCTTGGCTGGGCCTGCGGAAAAACTGTTTTTT. It encodes CASSLAGPAEKLFF. The V call is TRBV5-4, the J call TRBJ1-4; D is ambiguous. The CDR3 runs 14 residues. In germline, CDR1 is SGHNT, CDR2 YYREEE (reference sequence). V dropped 0 bases and J dropped 8 bases, with 11 bases sitting between them.

The CDR3 DNA sequence: TGTGCCAGCAGCTCAGCACAGGGGAGAATGAACACTGAAGCTTTCTTT. Protein sequence: CASSSAQGRMNTEAFF. The chain joins TRBV7-8 to TRBJ1-1, with 7 bases aligning to TRBD1. Germline V gene lookup returns CDR1 SGHVS and CDR2 FQNEAQ. CDR3 size: 16 residues. J lost 0 bases, V lost 4 bases, and 8 bases had no gene match. The variable domain in full, completed from reference TRBV7-8 and TRBJ1-1, reads GAGVSQSPRYKVAKRGQDVALRCDPISGHVSLFWYQQALGQGPEFLTYFQNEAQLDKSGLPSDRFFAERPEGSVSTLKIQRTQQEDSAVYLCASSSAQGRMNTEAFFGQGTRLTVV.

The chain links TRBV6-6 to TRBJ2-7, with 11 positions matching TRBD2. This CDR3 contains 15 residues. CDR1 and CDR2 (germline): MNHNY, SVGAGI (reference sequence). Trimming cost V 6 bases and J 2 bases; bases outside gene matches: 6. The CDR3 loop reads CASSVTSGGPYEQYF. In nucleotides, the CDR3 is TGTGCCAGCAGCGTCACTAGCGGGGGACCCTACGAGCAGTACTTC.

The genes are TRBV7-9 and TRBJ2-7; 7 positions agree with TRBD2. Unmatched junction bases numbered 1, after V lost 2 bases and J lost 0 bases. Germline V gives CDR1 SEHNR, CDR2 FQNEAQ (reference sequence). CDR3 length: 14 amino acids. The CDR3 region is CASSLSGNSYEQYF. CDR3 sequence (DNA): TGTGCCAGCAGCTTAAGCGGGAACTCCTACGAGCAGTACTTC.

The chain carries TRBV5-4 and TRBJ2-1, with 7 bases matching TRBD1. The CDR3 has 15 amino acids. After removal of 1 base from V and 8 bases from J, the junction contained 9 bases not matched to a gene. Germline values: CDR1 SGHNT, CDR2 YYREEE (reference sequence). In DNA, the CDR3 is TGTGCCAGCAGCTTGCCGGGACAGAAGGACGATGAGCAGTTCTTC. Protein: CASSLPGQKDDEQFF.

The rearrangement links TRBV18 to TRBJ1-2, with D perhaps matching TRBD1 (5 bases). The CDR3 length is 15 residues. In germline, CDR1 is KGHSH, CDR2 LQKENI. The V gene lost 2 bases and the J gene lost 6 bases, with 16 bases spanning the gap. Written as DNA, the CDR3 is TGTGCCAGCTCACCATATGGAGGGGCCGAGGATGGCTACACCTTC. Protein sequence: CASSPYGGAEDGYTF.

In its sample, this clone was seen once. The chain joins TRBV2 to TRBJ2-7; 8 nucleotides match TRBD1. This CDR3 is 14 amino acids long. Germline CDR1 SNHLY, CDR2 FYNNEI. CDR3 region: CATESGTGRYEQYF. Written as DNA, the CDR3 is TGTGCAACCGAATCCGGGACAGGACGGTACGAGCAGTACTTC.

This chain uses TRBV6-5 with TRBJ1-1; no clear D gene. Germline V lookup: CDR1 MNHEY, CDR2 SVGAGI. V lost 0 bases and J 0 bases, leaving 5 bases between the germline ends. CDR3 length: 14 amino acids. DNA of the CDR3: TGTGCCAGCAGTTACTCGGACTTGAACACTGAAGCTTTCTTT. It translates to CASSYSDLNTEAFF.

This chain links TRBV11-2 with TRBJ1-5; TRBD1 is a possible D gene (6 bases). The ends were cut back, 3 bases at V and 5 bases at J, with 8 bases in the middle. The germline gives CDR1 SGHAT, CDR2 FQNNGV. The CDR3 length is 13 residues. CDR3 bases: TGTGCCAGCAGCTTCCACAGGGATCAGCCCCAGCATTTT. Its translation is CASSFHRDQPQHF.

This clone was seen once. The chain has TRBV28 and TRBJ2-7, with 9 bases matching TRBD1. The V gene's germline CDR1 is MDHEN and CDR2 SYDVKM. Unmatched junction bases numbered 4, after V lost 5 bases and J lost 2 bases. There are 14 residues in the CDR3. The CDR3, as DNA: TGTGCCAGCAGTGAAGGACAGGGGCCCTACGAGCAGTACTTC. Its protein is CASSEGQGPYEQYF.

This sequence joins TRBV5-6 and TRBJ1-1; possibly TRBD1 for D (5 bases). The germline V and J ends were trimmed by 0 bases and 0 bases, with 15 bases remaining between them. The germline V gene has CDR1 SGHDT and CDR2 YYEEEE. The CDR3 is made up of 17 amino acids. The CDR3 protein is CASSLVGGAAMNTEAFF. In nucleotides, the CDR3 is TGTGCCAGCAGCTTGGTGGGTGGGGCGGCGATGAACACTGAAGCTTTCTTT.

A note on this clone: At the DNA level, this CDR3 is encoded by other sequences in the same sample as well. V gene TRBV9 combines with J gene TRBJ2-7, with 7 bases that match TRBD1. There are 13 residues in the CDR3. Germline CDR1 is SGDLS and CDR2 is YYNGEE. V trimming: 5 bases; J trimming: 1 base; junction bases outside the gene matches: 3. CDR3 in DNA: TGTGCCAGCAGTGGGGACAGTTCCTACGAGCAGTACTTC. Encoded protein: CASSGDSSYEQYF.

The chain is built from TRBV5-1 and TRBJ2-5, with a weak D call TRBD1 (6 bases). The DNA end is more similar to TRBJ2-7, so the J call may be wrong. This CDR3 has 18 residues. CDR1 SGHRS and CDR2 YFSETQ come from the germline V gene. The CDR3 here is CASSFRTDVSIHSYEQYF. In DNA form, the CDR3 reads TGCGCCAGCAGCTTTCGGACAGATGTAAGCATCCATTCCTACGAGCAGTACTTC.

This chain links TRBV19 with TRBJ1-1; a weak D match, TRBD1 (5 bases). V lost 2 bases to trimming and J lost 0 bases, with 10 bases between them. Looked up from germline, CDR1 is LNHDA and CDR2 is SQIVND (reference sequence). This CDR3 region has 15 residues. CDR3 sequence reads: CASSITGGMNTEAFF. The CDR3, as DNA: TGTGCCAGTAGTATAACCGGGGGAATGAACACTGAAGCTTTCTTT.

CDR3 region: CASSLNRDTRGVTEAFF. CDR3 DNA: TGCGCCAGCAGCCTAAACCGGGACACCCGTGGGGTCACTGAAGCTTTCTTT. The chain carries TRBV5-1 and TRBJ1-1; possibly TRBD1 for D (6 bases). V lost 4 bases and J 4 bases, leaving 23 bases between the germline ends. The germline V gene has CDR1 SGHRS and CDR2 YFSETQ. This CDR3 has 17 amino acids.